These 17 T cell receptor beta chains share one sample of origin, sequenced in a study of neurological immune-mediated disorders. One entry per CDR3 protein results from TCRdb running MiXCR on the 5' RACE reads. The table includes tens of thousands of distinct CDR3 sequences, approximately 5.2% detected once. Sample: PBMCs. The receptors originated from a man aged 18 to 30 with multiple sclerosis.

This clonotype has ten or more counts. This sequence joins TRBV20-1 and TRBJ2-7; D is perhaps TRBD2 (7 bases). There are 14 residues in the CDR3. Germline lookup yields CDR1 DFQATT and CDR2 SNEGSKA (reference sequence). V gave up 2 bases and J gave up 2 bases, with 13 bases separating them. CDR3 DNA: TGCAGTGCTAGACCGGGGGGCCAAACCTACGAGCAGTACTTC. Its translation is CSARPGGQTYEQYF.

Many counts were recorded for this clonotype. This chain links TRBV12-3 or TRBV12-4 with TRBJ1-5; TRBD1 aligns across 8 bases. CDR3 length equals 14 residues. Trimming took 6 bases from V and 5 from J; bases not matched to a gene: 6. The CDR3 protein is CASRGQGNHQPQHF. The CDR3 region has the DNA TGTGCCAGCAGAGGACAGGGCAACCATCAGCCCCAGCATTTT.

This clonotype was seen ten or more times. The chain combines TRBV9 with TRBJ1-1; no reliable D call. Germline loops: CDR1 SGDLS, CDR2 YYNGEE. The ends were cut back, 3 bases at V and 1 base at J, with 4 bases in the middle. This CDR3 contains 12 residues. The CDR3 region is CASSAQNTEAFF. The CDR3 coding sequence is TGTGCCAGCAGCGCCCAGAACACTGAAGCTTTCTTT. Full variable domain (outside the CDR3, taken from reference TRBV9 and TRBJ1-1): DSGVTQTPKHLITATGQRVTLRCSPRSGDLSVYWYQQSLDQGLQFLIQYYNGEERAKGNILERFSAQQFPDLHSELNLSSLELGDSALYFCASSAQNTEAFFGQGTRLTVV.

This clonotype was detected many times. J is TRBJ2-3 and V is TRBV24-1; 10 nucleotides match TRBD2. V shed 1 base and J 2 bases; nucleotides not matched to a gene: 14. Germline CDR1 reads KGHDR; CDR2 reads SFDVKD. This CDR3 region has 20 residues. CDR3 nucleotide sequence: TGTGCCACCAGTGATTTCTCCGGGACTAGCGCCCAGAGCCTCACAGATACGCAGTATTTT. Translation: CATSDFSGTSAQSLTDTQYF.

With regard to this clonotype: One end of the junction is discordant with germline, which a read error may explain. The genes are TRBV27 and TRBJ1-6; D gene uncertain. The CDR3 runs to 15 residues. Germline loops: CDR1 MNHEY, CDR2 SMNVEV (reference sequence). The CDR3 loop is CASSTKSSYNSPLNF. CDR3 bases: TGTGCCAGCAGTACCAAGAGCTCCTATAATTCACCCCTCAACTTT.

This chain uses TRBV28 with TRBJ2-7, with D maybe TRBD1 (6 bases). Deletions cut 5 bases from V and 6 bases from J, with 11 bases between. The CDR3 is 12 amino acids. The germline V gene has CDR1 MDHEN and CDR2 SYDVKM. The CDR3 spells CASSLSGVEQYF. Written as DNA, the CDR3 is TGTGCCAGCAGTCTTTCAGGGGTCGAGCAGTACTTC.

This clonotype was seen at least ten times. The CDR3 sequence is CATRGYGDNEQFF. CDR3 coding DNA: TGTGCCACCCGGGGATATGGCGACAATGAGCAGTTCTTC. The chain has TRBV24-1 and TRBJ2-1; TRBD2 is a possible D gene (5 bases). Germline V CDR1 and CDR2: KGHDR, SFDVKD. Deletions cut 9 bases from V and 5 bases from J, with 13 bases between. The CDR3 has 13 residues.

There are many counts of this clonotype. At one of its ends the junction is not consistent with the germline gene, which may arise from a read error. The J gene is TRBJ1-6, the V gene TRBV10-2; D may be TRBD1 (5 bases). Per the germline V gene, CDR1 is WSHSY and CDR2 is SAAADI. CDR3 length: 15 amino acids. CDR3 DNA sequence: TGCGCCAGCAGTGAAAGGTTGGGGGGGAATTCACCCCTCAACTTT. This translates into CASSERLGGNSPLNF.

This clonotype has ten or more counts. J is TRBJ2-5 and V is TRBV11-2; TRBD2 matches at 10 bases. V trimming: 3 bases; J trimming: 5 bases; junction bases outside the gene matches: 9. The germline V gene encodes CDR1 SGHAT and CDR2 FQNNGV. This CDR3 is 16 amino acids long. CDR3: CASSLRGSGRWETQYF. In DNA form, the CDR3 reads TGTGCCAGCAGCTTGAGGGGTAGCGGGAGGTGGGAGACCCAGTACTTC.

This clonotype was detected many times. The chain joins TRBV15 to TRBJ2-2; tentatively, D is TRBD1 (5 bases). CDR1 is LNHNV, CDR2 YYDKDF, per germline (reference sequence). This CDR3 is built from 13 residues. Trimming shortened V by 1 base and J by 5 bases, and 5 bases separated the two germline ends. CDR3 region: CATSRAGTGELFF. The CDR3 DNA follows: TGTGCCACCAGCAGAGCAGGGACCGGGGAGCTGTTTTTT.

This clonotype has a count of ten or more. The rearrangement links TRBV7-8 to TRBJ2-7; TRBD2 is a possible D gene (7 bases). CDR3 length: 16 amino acids. V shed 5 bases and J shed 6 bases, with 23 bases lying between them. CDR1 SGHVS and CDR2 FQNEAQ come from the germline V gene. CDR3 residues: CASSPNPGRGIREQYF. Here the CDR3 DNA reads TGTGCCAGCAGCCCTAACCCGGGGAGGGGGATACGCGAGCAGTACTTC.

This clonotype showed up many times. This rearrangement joins TRBV6-4 to TRBJ2-1; tentatively, D is TRBD2 (5 bases). This CDR3 has 14 amino acids. The V gene's germline CDR1 is MRHNA and CDR2 SNTAGT. V was trimmed by 0 bases and J by 5 bases, leaving 8 bases between them. DNA for the CDR3: TGTGCCAGCAGTGACTCCTCCGGGGACAATGAGCAGTTCTTC. Encoded protein: CASSDSSGDNEQFF.

CDR3 sequence: CASSERPLRAFF. CDR3 DNA: TGTGCCAGCAGTGAAAGGCCCCTGAGGGCTTTCTTT. This chain links TRBV2 with TRBJ1-1; D remains unclear. V lost 2 bases and J lost 11, with 12 bases in between. The CDR3 loop spans 12 amino acids. The germline V gene has CDR1 SNHLY and CDR2 FYNNEI.

This clonotype was seen at least ten times. This rearrangement joins TRBV9 to TRBJ2-1; D not certain. V dropped 0 bases and J dropped 8 bases, with 15 bases sitting between them. The CDR3 is 15 residues long. Germline V gene lookup returns CDR1 SGDLS and CDR2 YYNGEE. CDR3 sequence (DNA): TGTGCCAGCAGCGTAGGGGGAACCGAACTCGATGAGCAGTTCTTC. Its protein product is CASSVGGTELDEQFF.

Ten or more counts support this clonotype. The V call is TRBV20-1, the J call TRBJ2-7; D may be TRBD1 or TRBD2 (6 bases each). Germline lookup yields CDR1 DFQATT and CDR2 SNEGSKA (reference sequence). This CDR3 spans 16 amino acids. The V and J ends lost 0 bases and 5 bases respectively, with 20 bases between them. CDR3 residues: CSARDLLRGGDDEQYF. CDR3 DNA sequence: TGCAGTGCTAGAGATTTGCTCAGGGGAGGAGACGACGAGCAGTACTTC.

Points on this clonotype: At one end, the junction sequence differs from germline, possibly due to a read error. This chain links TRBV18 with TRBJ1-6, with D perhaps TRBD1 (5 bases). Germline V gene lookup returns CDR1 KGHSH and CDR2 LQKENI. The CDR3 is 15 amino acids. The CDR3 sequence: CASSPAQGSASPLNF. DNA for the CDR3: TGTGCCAGCTCACCCGCTCAGGGTTCTGCTTCACCCCTCAACTTT.

Many counts were recorded for this clonotype. V and J are TRBV5-1 and TRBJ2-5; 7 bases line up with TRBD2. Germline V gives CDR1 SGHRS, CDR2 YFSETQ. V gave up 0 bases and J gave up 1 base; unmatched junction bases: 9. This CDR3 region has 17 residues. The CDR3 DNA is TGCGCCAGCAGCTTGGGACCCAGCGGGGAAACCCAAGAGACCCAGTACTTC. This sequence encodes CASSLGPSGETQETQYF.